This T cell receptor (beta chain) appears in the sequencing data of a study of blood T cell repertoires in COVID-19. With 4 bases removed from V and 3 bases from J, the gap between germline ends came to 13 bases. The CDR3 extends over 13 amino acids. Germline V gene lookup returns CDR1 SQVTM and CDR2 ANQGSEA. Original processing methods: By means of reference gene primer amplification, nucleated cell counts were estimated. Sequencing used immunoSEQ multiplex PCR; TCRdb keeps in-frame clones, though not all of them. The V and J calls and the clone size are those of that table, but D and trimming were determined from the DNA. The sample has about 190,000 clones, roughly nine tenths seen once.

The origin of this receptor is a man aged 40-55 years with acute or convalescent COVID-19. Sequencing used peripheral blood. This chain links TRBV29-1 with TRBJ2-7, with D possibly TRBD1 on 5 matching bases. CDR3 protein: CSVVKARDYEQYF. In DNA, the CDR3 is TGCAGCGTTGTAAAGGCCAGGGACTACGAGCAGTACTTC.